The 30 T cell receptor beta chains presented below share a single source sample, sequenced in a study of T cells of healthy individuals. TCRdb passed the 5' RACE reads through MiXCR, listing each CDR3 protein once. The sample yields fewer than 70,000 distinct CDR3 sequences, approximately 15% seen once. These receptors came from a human donor in good health.

This clonotype was observed many times. V and J are TRBV29-1 and TRBJ2-7, with TRBD2 identical over 9 bases. The germline CDR1 and CDR2 sequences are SQVTM and ANQGSEA. V lost 0 bases and J lost 1; bases outside the gene matches: 10. The length of the CDR3 is 17 residues. CDR3 loop: CSVEDLPPSGTSYEQYF. Written as DNA, the CDR3 is TGCAGCGTTGAAGATCTTCCCCCTAGCGGGACTTCCTACGAGCAGTACTTC.

This clonotype was seen ten or more times. The chain uses TRBV3-1 and TRBJ2-1; 7 bases match TRBD1. The V segment lost 7 bases and the J segment 7 bases; nucleotides outside the gene matches: 16. The CDR3 is 16 amino acids. In germline, CDR1 is LGHDT, CDR2 YNNKEL (reference sequence). This CDR3 is CASTGGRQGKRNEQFF. CDR3 nucleotide sequence: TGTGCCAGCACTGGGGGACGACAGGGAAAAAGGAATGAGCAGTTCTTC.

With respect to this clonotype: This may be a read error: a much more frequent sequence differs by one nucleotide. This CDR3 is missing its conserved last phenylalanine or tryptophan, likely due to a read error. The genes are TRBV12-3 or TRBV12-4 and TRBJ2-7; the match to TRBD2 covers 7 bases. This CDR3 comprises 12 residues. Trimming removed 5 bases from V and 6 bases from J; junction bases left unmatched: 4. The CDR3 DNA follows: TGTGCCAGCAGTCCCTGGGGGGGCGAGCAGTACTTA. Its translation: CASSPWGGEQYL.

The chain joins TRBV3-1 to TRBJ2-5; the D is unclear. Germline assignment: CDR1 LGHDT and CDR2 YNNKEL (reference sequence). V lost 1 base, J lost 5 bases, and 5 bases lay in between. The CDR3 sequence is 12 residues long. The CDR3 is CASSQVAETQYF. In nucleotides, the CDR3 is TGTGCCAGCAGCCAAGTTGCGGAGACCCAGTACTTC.

This clonotype was observed a handful of times. The V gene is TRBV3-1, the J gene TRBJ2-7, with 9 bases identical to TRBD2. The junction had 9 bases not matched to a gene; V was cut back by 5 bases and J by 7 bases. Germline assignment: CDR1 LGHDT and CDR2 YNNKEL (reference sequence). The CDR3 covers 14 residues. The CDR3 reads CASSGVAGVEEQYF. As DNA, the CDR3 is TGTGCCAGCAGCGGGGTAGCGGGGGTTGAAGAGCAGTACTTC.

This clonotype was counted at least ten times. The chain employs TRBV4-1 and TRBJ2-1, with D possibly TRBD2 on 6 matching bases. The CDR3 covers 14 residues. CDR1 and CDR2 from the germline V gene are MGHRA and YSYEKL. V was shortened by 1 base and J by 10 bases, with 14 bases between the two germline ends. The chain's CDR3 is CASSQGIRGKEQFF. The CDR3, as DNA: TGCGCCAGCAGCCAAGGCATCCGGGGGAAAGAGCAGTTCTTC.

This clonotype was seen at least ten times. The chain joins TRBV6-2 or TRBV6-3 to TRBJ2-2; D perhaps matches TRBD2 (5 bases). There are 14 residues in the CDR3. V lost 7 bases to trimming and J lost 6 bases, with 15 bases between them. The germline gives CDR1 MNHEY, CDR2 SVGEGT. The CDR3 loop reads CASKNWLAPGELFF. CDR3 DNA: TGTGCCAGCAAAAATTGGCTAGCTCCCGGGGAGCTGTTTTTT.

This clonotype has ten or more counts. The V and J genes are TRBV7-9 and TRBJ2-7; D is uncertain. Trimming removed 8 bases from V and 0 bases from J, with 11 bases in between. Germline values: CDR1 SEHNR, CDR2 FQNEAQ (reference sequence). This CDR3 spans 13 amino acids. For the CDR3, the DNA is TGTGCCAGCTCCAAAGGGATCTCCTACGAGCAGTACTTC. This sequence encodes CASSKGISYEQYF. Full variable domain (outside the CDR3, taken from reference TRBV7-9 and TRBJ2-7): DTGVSQNPRHKITKRGQNVTFRCDPISEHNRLYWYRQTLGQGPEFLTYFQNEAQLEKSRLLSDRFSAERPKGSFSTLEIQRTEQGDSAMYLCASSKGISYEQYFGPGTRLTVT.

This clonotype occurred once. A much larger clone differs from this one at a single base, so this may be a read error. The rearrangement joins TRBV5-1 to TRBJ2-3, with 7 bases that match TRBD1. The germline gives CDR1 SGHRS, CDR2 YFSETQ. CDR3 length: 16 amino acids. The CDR3 protein is CASSETENRGTETQYF. The CDR3 DNA reads as TGCGCCAGCAGCGAGACAGAAAACAGGGGCACAGAGACGCAGTATTTT.

This clonotype was seen only a few times. The gene calls are TRBV27 and TRBJ1-2, with TRBD1 matching 9 bases. The CDR3 is made up of 16 amino acids. V shed 2 bases, J shed 7 bases, and the junction held 11 bases outside the gene matches. Per germline, CDR1 MNHEY and CDR2 SMNVEV (reference sequence). The CDR3 nucleotides are TGTGCCAGCAGTTTAGCCTACACAGGGGGCCCGCGTGGCTACACCTTC. Amino acid sequence: CASSLAYTGGPRGYTF.

J is TRBJ2-2 and V is TRBV20-1; 7 bases agree with TRBD1. Germline V gene data show CDR1 as DFQATT and CDR2 as SNEGSKA (reference sequence). J lost 0 bases, V lost 4 bases, and 11 bases had no gene match. The CDR3 is 17 residues long. Here the CDR3 reads CSATPRYRGSNTGELFF. CDR3 DNA: TGCAGTGCTACACCCCGCTACAGGGGCTCGAACACCGGGGAGCTGTTTTTT.

The chain has TRBV5-6 and TRBJ2-7; 7 nucleotides line up with TRBD2. Germline CDR1 and CDR2: SGHDT and YYEEEE. Trimming cost V 0 bases and J 0 bases; bases outside gene matches: 3. The length of the CDR3 is 15 residues. In DNA, the CDR3 is TGTGCCAGCAGCTTGGAAGCGGGGTCCTCCTACGAGCAGTACTTC. Protein: CASSLEAGSSYEQYF.

This clonotype was seen more than once but under ten times. V is TRBV11-2 and J is TRBJ2-5; TRBD2 might be the D (6 bases). CDR1 and CDR2 from the germline V gene are SGHAT and FQNNGV. The V and J ends lost 4 bases and 5 bases respectively, with 14 bases between them. CDR3 length equals 14 residues. CDR3 sequence: CASSSSGSIETQYF. The CDR3 bases are TGTGCCAGCAGCTCGTCCGGGAGTATTGAGACCCAGTACTTC. Together with reference TRBV11-2 and TRBJ2-5, the CDR3 gives the full variable domain: EAGVAQSPRYKIIEKRQSVAFWCNPISGHATLYWYQQILGQGPKLLIQFQNNGVVDDSQLPKDRFSAERLKGVDSTLKIQPAKLEDSAVYLCASSSSGSIETQYFGPGTRLLVL.

This clonotype has a count of ten or more. The chain uses TRBV29-1 and TRBJ2-5; TRBD1 agrees at 8 bases. CDR3 length equals 13 residues. Germline CDR1 SQVTM, CDR2 ANQGSEA. V gave up 5 bases and J gave up 5 bases; unmatched junction bases: 7. CDR3 region: CSVSPGGAETQYF. CDR3 bases: TGCAGCGTTTCCCCAGGGGGCGCTGAGACCCAGTACTTC.

This clonotype was detected ten times or more. The rearrangement uses TRBV10-3 and TRBJ1-1; D gene ambiguous. Trimming left V 9 bases short and J 3 bases short, with 14 bases between. Germline assignment: CDR1 ENHRY and CDR2 SYGVKD. This CDR3 is 13 amino acids long. The CDR3 sequence is CAIQRIGDTEAFF. DNA for the CDR3: TGTGCCATTCAGCGAATCGGGGACACTGAAGCTTTCTTT.

This clonotype was seen ten or more times. CDR3 DNA sequence: TGTGCCAGCAGCTTAGCTAGCGGGGAGACCCAGTACTTC. It translates to CASSLASGETQYF. The chain recombines TRBV7-6 with TRBJ2-5; 7 bases agree with TRBD2. Per the germline V gene, CDR1 is SGHVS and CDR2 is FNYEAQ. V trimming: 0 bases; J trimming: 5 bases; junction bases outside the gene matches: 0. This CDR3 comprises 13 residues.

This clonotype was detected only a few times. J is TRBJ2-1 and V is TRBV5-1; the match to TRBD1 covers 10 bases. J was trimmed by 6 bases and V by 0 bases; bases with no gene match: 6. This CDR3 has 16 residues. From germline, CDR1 is SGHRS and CDR2 YFSETQ. Written as DNA, the CDR3 is TGCGCCAGCAGCTTGGCCGAGGGACAGGGGATCAATGAGCAGTTCTTC. Amino acids: CASSLAEGQGINEQFF. The full variable domain, in which reference TRBV5-1 and TRBJ2-1 provide the parts outside the CDR3, is KAGVTQTPRYLIKTRGQQVTLSCSPISGHRSVSWYQQTPGQGLQFLFEYFSETQRNKGNFPGRFSGRQFSNSRSEMNVSTLELGDSALYLCASSLAEGQGINEQFFGPGTRLTVL.

This clonotype was detected a few times. This sequence joins TRBV4-3 and TRBJ2-2; D is possibly TRBD2 (6 bases). Germline CDR1 reads LGHNA; CDR2 reads YSLEER. The length of the CDR3 is 16 residues. The germline V and J ends were trimmed by 0 bases and 6 bases, with 14 bases remaining between them. CDR3: CASSQDLPGDPGELFF. The CDR3 bases are TGCGCCAGCAGCCAAGATCTCCCGGGGGACCCCGGGGAGCTGTTTTTT.

This clonotype has only a few counts. The chain combines TRBV10-3 with TRBJ2-1, with D perhaps TRBD2 (6 bases). This CDR3 comprises 12 residues. Trimming stripped 5 bases from V and 8 bases from J, with 10 bases between. Germline CDR1 is ENHRY and CDR2 is SYGVKD. The CDR3 loop reads CAISPTSYEQFF. CDR3 DNA sequence: TGTGCCATCAGTCCTACTAGCTATGAGCAGTTCTTC.

This clonotype showed up just a few times. V and J are TRBV9 and TRBJ1-3; perhaps TRBD1 as D (6 bases). This CDR3 comprises 14 residues. From germline, CDR1 is SGDLS and CDR2 YYNGEE. V lost 3 bases and J 4 bases, leaving 11 bases between the germline ends. CDR3 coding DNA: TGTGCCAGCAGCGAGGGGGTTGGAGGAAACACCATATATTTT. This translates into CASSEGVGGNTIYF.

The rearrangement links TRBV29-1 to TRBJ1-2; 9 bases are a match to TRBD1. CDR3 size: 12 residues. J lost 8 bases, V lost 7 bases, and 8 bases had no gene match. Germline V gives CDR1 SQVTM, CDR2 ANQGSEA. CDR3 nucleotides: TGCAGCGGCTCCCGGGACAGGGTCGGCTACACCTTC. The encoded protein is CSGSRDRVGYTF. Looking up the rest from reference TRBV29-1 and TRBJ1-2 gives the full variable domain: SAVISQKPSRDICQRGTSLTIQCQVDSQVTMMFWYRQQPGQSLTLIATANQGSEATYESGFVIDKFPISRPNLTFSTLTVSNMSPEDSSIYLCSGSRDRVGYTFGSGTRLTVV.

J is TRBJ1-6 and V is TRBV18; D not resolved. The CDR3 has 16 residues. V gave up 0 bases and J gave up 15 bases, with 21 bases separating them. The V gene's germline CDR1 is KGHSH and CDR2 LQKENI. The CDR3 region has the DNA TGTGCCAGCTCACCACCTCTCAGGCAAACAGTCTGGGACCTCCACTTT. Its translation is CASSPPLRQTVWDLHF.

This clonotype was recorded many times. The rearrangement joins TRBV4-3 to TRBJ1-2; 8 bases match TRBD1. The germline CDR1 and CDR2 sequences are LGHNA and YSLEER. The CDR3 loop spans 14 amino acids. Trimming removed 4 bases from V and 4 bases from J; junction bases left unmatched: 5. CDR3 DNA: TGCGCCAGCAGCCTTCGGACAGGGTCCTATGGCTACACCTTC. This translates into CASSLRTGSYGYTF.

There are many counts of this clonotype. The chain has TRBV29-1 and TRBJ2-1; 8 nucleotides line up with TRBD1. CDR3 size: 13 residues. Germline CDR1 is SQVTM and CDR2 is ANQGSEA. Trimming removed 7 bases from V and 6 bases from J; junction bases left unmatched: 8. The CDR3 region is CSALRQGTNEQFF. The CDR3 DNA reads TGCAGCGCCTTAAGACAGGGGACCAATGAGCAGTTCTTC.

The chain uses TRBV2 and TRBJ2-4, with 11 bases fitting TRBD2. Germline-derived CDR1 and CDR2 are SNHLY and FYNNEI. The trim removed 4 bases at V and 8 bases at J, leaving 1 base unmatched. The CDR3 sequence is 13 residues long. CDR3 sequence (DNA): TGTGCCAGCAGTGGGGGACTAGCGGACATTCAGTACTTC. Its protein is CASSGGLADIQYF.

This clonotype was seen a few times. This chain connects TRBV20-1 to TRBJ2-3, with 7 positions matching TRBD1. Germline lookup yields CDR1 DFQATT and CDR2 SNEGSKA (reference sequence). The CDR3 spans 16 residues. V trimming: 6 bases; J trimming: 0 bases; junction bases outside the gene matches: 12. This chain's CDR3 is CSAPYFGTASTDTQYF. The CDR3 region has the DNA TGCAGTGCCCCCTATTTTGGGACAGCGAGCACAGATACGCAGTATTTT.

This clonotype was observed at least ten times. V and J are TRBV14 and TRBJ2-1, with 9 bases that match TRBD2. V shed 5 bases and J 11 bases; nucleotides not matched to a gene: 10. Germline CDR1 and CDR2: SGHDN and FVKESK. The CDR3 has 14 residues. The CDR3 DNA reads as TGTGCCAGCAGCGGTATAACTAGCGGGTCCCAGCAGTTCTTC. Encoded protein: CASSGITSGSQQFF. Full variable domain (remainder filled in from reference TRBV14 and TRBJ2-1): EAGVTQFPSHSVIEKGQTVTLRCDPISGHDNLYWYRRVMGKEIKFLLHFVKESKQDESGMPNNRFLAERTGGTYSTLKVQPAELEDSGVYFCASSGITSGSQQFFGPGTRLTVL.

The chain couples TRBV6-1 to TRBJ1-2; D remains unclear. The CDR3 consists of 11 residues. Germline V CDR1 and CDR2: MNHNS, SASEGT. Trimming cost V 8 bases and J 10 bases, with 14 bases left between them. The CDR3 is CASLSAYFYTF. In DNA form, the CDR3 reads TGTGCCAGCCTATCCGCGTATTTCTACACCTTC.

This rearrangement joins TRBV7-2 to TRBJ1-1; D is perhaps TRBD1 (6 bases). CDR3 length: 13 amino acids. Between the trimmed V and J ends, which lost 7 bases and 0 bases, there was a span of 9 bases. The germline CDR1 and CDR2 sequences are SGHTA and FQGNSA. The CDR3 region is CASNGQLNTEAFF. The CDR3 nucleotides read TGTGCCAGCAACGGACAGTTGAACACTGAAGCTTTCTTT.

Comments on this clonotype: The CDR3 end shows no conserved phenylalanine or tryptophan, and so a read error is likely. The limits of the CDR3 on the DNA are not certain, so only TCRdb's listed CDR3 is given. V gene TRBV6-1 combines with J gene TRBJ1-1. Germline CDR1 reads MNHNS; CDR2 reads SASEGT. The length of the CDR3 is 10 amino acids, counting both ends. The CDR3 loop is CASSEILPTL.